This T cell receptor beta chain originates from a study of blood T cell repertoires in COVID-19. The germline CDR1 and CDR2 sequences are LGHNA and YNFKEQ. With V trimmed by 2 bases and J by 5 bases, 5 bases remained unmatched. The CDR3 length is 15 residues. Assay used: immunoSEQ multiplex PCR; TCRdb lists only in-frame clones, some missing. The sample holds a few hundred thousand clones, about 87% seen once. Sequenced: peripheral blood. The V and J genes are TRBV4-2 and TRBJ2-2; 7 bases map to TRBD1. The sequence came from a man between 60 and 70 years old with acute or convalescent COVID-19. The CDR3 DNA is TGTGCCAGCAGCCAACCCGACAGGGAAACCGGGGAGCTGTTTTTT. Protein: CASSQPDRETGELFF.